Listed below are T cell receptor beta chains from one sample, sequenced in a study of a mutant IDH1 vaccine in newly diagnosed glioma. The method was immunoSEQ multiplex PCR; TCRdb's version includes in-frame clones alone and lacks a portion of them. This table holds fewer than 75,000 clones, about 88% found once. No antigen has been assigned to these receptors. The starting material was PBMCs, obtained from a glioma patient whose treatment included an IDH1 peptide vaccine. The receptors were gathered from a woman between 45 and 60 years old with glioma. The CDR3 runs from the conserved cysteine through the conserved F or W. The order of the fields is clone size, V gene, D gene, J gene, CDR3 DNA, CDR3 protein. The D gene is left open where the match is weak. A row's size may be missing; if present it is once, few, many or a size class.

once	TRBV7-8	-	TRBJ2-5	TGTGCCAGCAGCCCTAGGGCGGGGAGCCAAGAGACCCAGTACTTC	CASSPRAGSQETQYF
-	TRBV5-4	-	TRBJ2-2	TGTGCCAGCAGCCTACCGGCGGCGAACACCGGGGAGCTGTTTTTT	CASSLPAANTGELFF
-	TRBV5-1	-	TRBJ2-7	TGCGCCAGCAGCTTGACCGAAACGGTCCACGAGCAGTACTTC	CASSLTETVHEQYF
-	TRBV6-6	TRBD1	TRBJ1-1	TGTGCCAGCAGACCAGGGGGCGCCTTGACTGAAGCTTTCTTT	CASRPGGALTEAFF
-	TRBV7-2	TRBD2	TRBJ2-2	TGTGCCAGCAGCTTCGGGGGGGGGCGCGGCGGGGAGCTGTTTTTT	CASSFGGGRGGELFF
many	TRBV27	-	TRBJ1-1	TGTGCCAGCAGGTCCGGACTGAGGATGAACACTGAAGCTTTCTTT	CASRSGLRMNTEAFF
-	TRBV30	-	TRBJ1-3	TGTGCCTGCCTCGGAGATAGCTCTGGAAACACCATATATTTT	CACLGDSSGNTIYF
-	TRBV5-6	-	TRBJ1-2	TGTGCCAGCAGCTTGGGATCCAGATCAAACTATGGCTACACCTTC	CASSLGSRSNYGYTF
-	TRBV5-1	TRBD1	TRBJ2-5	TGCGCCAGCAGCTTGCAGACAGGGGGGGTCGAGACCCAGTACTTC	CASSLQTGGVETQYF
medium-sized	TRBV11-1	-	TRBJ1-2	TGTGCCAGCAGCCCCTCCGGGACGGATTTCTATGGCTACACCTTC	CASSPSGTDFYGYTF
-	TRBV11-2	-	TRBJ1-2	TGTGCCAGCAGCGACCTACAGGGTTATGATTATGGCTACACCTTC	CASSDLQGYDYGYTF
-	TRBV28	-	TRBJ1-5	TGTGCCAGCAGTTTCGGCAGCAATCAGCCCCAGCATTTT	CASSFGSNQPQHF
-	TRBV5-1	-	TRBJ1-1	TGCGCCAGCAGCTTGGGGACATCTCCTGAAGCTTTCTTT	CASSLGTSPEAFF
-	TRBV11-3	TRBD2	TRBJ2-5	TGTGCCAGCAGCTTAGGTCAGCGGGGGGGGCAAGAGACCCAGTACTTC	CASSLGQRGGQETQYF
-	TRBV6-6	TRBD1	TRBJ2-1	TGTGCCAGCAGCCTACAGGGGGAAAATGAGCAGTTCTTC	CASSLQGENEQFF
-	TRBV7-3	-	TRBJ1-1	TGTGCCAGCAGAAAAAGTGAAGTCTCGAACACTGAAGCTTTCTTT	CASRKSEVSNTEAFF
-	TRBV27	-	TRBJ2-1	TGTGCCAGCAGTTTTGGCGGGGCCGGCAATGAGCAGTTCTTC	CASSFGGAGNEQFF
-	TRBV19	TRBD2	TRBJ2-1	TGTGCCAGTAGTATAGAGGGGACTACCTACAATGAGCAGTTCTTC	CASSIEGTTYNEQFF
-	TRBV7-2	-	TRBJ1-6	TGTGCCAGCTCTCAGAGTCACCTGATGGATTCACCCCTCCACTTT	CASSQSHLMDSPLHF
-	TRBV21-1	-	TRBJ1-2	TGTGCCAGCAACTTTGGAACAGGGGGCTATGGCTACACCTTC	CASNFGTGGYGYTF
-	TRBV2	-	TRBJ1-6	TGTGCCAGCATTGGGAGTGGTAGCTCCTATAATTCACCCCTCCACTTT	CASIGSGSSYNSPLHF
-	TRBV15	-	TRBJ1-2	TGTGCCACCAGCAGAGATTTCGTAACAGAACATTCGAACTATGGCTACACCTTC	CATSRDFVTEHSNYGYTF
-	TRBV6-5	-	TRBJ2-7	TGTGCCGTCCGGGACACTAGCTCCTACGAGCAGTACTTC	CAVRDTSSYEQYF
-	TRBV7-6	-	TRBJ1-4	TGTGCCAGCAGCTCCACAGGCACTAATGAAAAACTGTTTTTT	CASSSTGTNEKLFF
-	TRBV7-8	-	TRBJ1-1	TGTGCCAGCGGGGTTCAGGACTCAAAAGGGGTATTGAACACTGAAGCTTTCTTT	CASGVQDSKGVLNTEAFF
-	TRBV5-6	TRBD1	TRBJ1-1	TGTGCCAGCAGCTTGATGGACAGGGCATCGAACACTGAAGCTTTCTTT	CASSLMDRASNTEAFF
-	TRBV5-6	TRBD1	TRBJ1-1	TGTGCCAGCAGCTGGGGACAGGGTTTCACATCTGAAGCTTTCTTT	CASSWGQGFTSEAFF
once	TRBV5-6	TRBD1	TRBJ2-1	TGTGCCAGCAGCCGATGGGGACAGGGGGCAAGCAGTGAGCAGTTCTTC	CASSRWGQGASSEQFF
-	TRBV7-8	TRBD2	TRBJ2-7	TGTGCCAGCAGCTTAGAGGGGACTAGGTTCTCCTACGAGCAGTACTTC	CASSLEGTRFSYEQYF
-	TRBV11-3	TRBD1	TRBJ2-7	TGTGCCAGCAGCCCTCGGGACAGGGGCTCCTACGAGCAGTACTTC	CASSPRDRGSYEQYF
-	TRBV11-2	-	TRBJ2-7	TGTGCCAGCAGCCAGAACTGGAGCGGCGAGCAGTACTTC	CASSQNWSGEQYF
few	TRBV27	-	TRBJ1-2	TGTGCCAGCAGTTTATCGTTTCGTGGTGGCTACACCTTC	CASSLSFRGGYTF
-	TRBV6-1	-	TRBJ1-4	TGTGCCAGCAGTGAAGCATGGGGAGGGGGAGAAAAACTGTTTTTT	CASSEAWGGGEKLFF
-	TRBV18	TRBD2	TRBJ2-5	TGTGCCAGCTCAAAGAGCGGGGGGCAGGAGGAGACCCAGTACTTC	CASSKSGGQEETQYF
-	TRBV7-2	-	TRBJ2-3	TGTGCCAGCAGCCGAGGGACTTCTCTTGATACGCAGTATTTT	CASSRGTSLDTQYF
-	TRBV9	-	TRBJ2-3	TGTGCCAGCAGCCGACCGGGACAAGCTAGCACAGATACGCAGTATTTT	CASSRPGQASTDTQYF
-	TRBV6-4	-	TRBJ2-6	TGTGCCAGCAGTCCGGTGGCAGGGATAGGGTCCGGGGCCAACGTCCTGACTTTC	CASSPVAGIGSGANVLTF
-	TRBV6-1	-	TRBJ1-2	TGTGCCAGCAGGGGGACGGCGATCGGCTATGGCTACACCTTC	CASRGTAIGYGYTF
-	TRBV9	-	TRBJ2-3	TGTGCCAGCAGCTCCCCCCTGGACCGGGATACGCAGTATTTT	CASSSPLDRDTQYF
-	TRBV5-1	-	TRBJ2-7	TGCGCCAGCAGCCCGAACCCACTGGTTGTGAGCTCCTACGAGCAGTACTTC	CASSPNPLVVSSYEQYF
-	TRBV10-3	-	TRBJ1-2	TGTGCCATCAGTGGTGGGTGGAGCGAAGCTAACTATGGCTACACCTTC	CAISGGWSEANYGYTF
once	TRBV5-1	-	TRBJ1-1	TGCGCCAGCAGCTTGGGCCCGACCTCGAACACTGAAGCTTTCTTT	CASSLGPTSNTEAFF
once	TRBV2	TRBD1	TRBJ1-6	TGTGCCAGCAGGGCCGGGACAGGGGGCATGAATTCACCCCTCCACTTT	CASRAGTGGMNSPLHF
-	TRBV6-5	TRBD2	TRBJ2-5	TGTGCCAGCAGTTACCGGGGCGGGGGAGAGACCCAGTACTTC	CASSYRGGGETQYF
-	TRBV6-5	-	TRBJ1-1	TGTGCCAGCAGTTTCCTCGACTTCCGTGGAGCTGAAGCTTTCTTT	CASSFLDFRGAEAFF
-	TRBV30	-	TRBJ1-2	TGTGCCTGGAGTGGGGGGGGGCCTAGGACCTATGGCTACACCTTC	CAWSGGGPRTYGYTF
few	TRBV19	-	TRBJ2-7	TGTGCCAGTAGTGTCACAGGGAAGGTGGACGGATACGAGCAGTACTTC	CASSVTGKVDGYEQYF
-	TRBV5-5	-	TRBJ1-6	TGTGCCAGCAGCTTCCAGGGAAATTCACCCCTCCACTTT	CASSFQGNSPLHF
few	TRBV10-3	TRBD1	TRBJ1-6	TGTGCCAACGGGGGACAGGGACAGAATTCACCCCTCCACTTT	CANGGQGQNSPLHF
-	TRBV19	-	TRBJ1-5	TGTGCCAGTAGTATGTTCAGTGGACTAAATCAGCCCCAGCATTTT	CASSMFSGLNQPQHF
once	TRBV5-1	TRBD2	TRBJ2-3	TGCGCCAGCAGCTTCCTCGCGGGGGGGGTGCAGGATACGCAGTATTTT	CASSFLAGGVQDTQYF